The subject of this entry is one T cell receptor (beta chain). Sequenced by immunoSEQ multiplex PCR; TCRdb stores in-frame clones only, minus some. The sample lists 250,000 to 300,000 clones, more than 70% occurring once. This sample is part of a study of blood T cell repertoires in COVID-19. On the study more broadly: PBMCs, B-cell-depleted T cells, or T cells were the source of the cDNA or gDNA that made up the material.

Per germline, CDR1 KGHSH and CDR2 LQKENI. Trimming stripped 4 bases from V and 6 bases from J, with 13 bases between. The CDR3 is 13 amino acids. The chain carries TRBV18 and TRBJ2-7; the D gene is possibly TRBD2 (6 bases). The sequenced sample was peripheral blood. The receptor was derived from a woman in her 30s with COVID-19, enrolled during active disease. In DNA form, the CDR3 reads TGTGCCAGCTCACTTGGGGCCGGGGGCGAGCAGTACTTC. Amino acid sequence: CASSLGAGGEQYF.